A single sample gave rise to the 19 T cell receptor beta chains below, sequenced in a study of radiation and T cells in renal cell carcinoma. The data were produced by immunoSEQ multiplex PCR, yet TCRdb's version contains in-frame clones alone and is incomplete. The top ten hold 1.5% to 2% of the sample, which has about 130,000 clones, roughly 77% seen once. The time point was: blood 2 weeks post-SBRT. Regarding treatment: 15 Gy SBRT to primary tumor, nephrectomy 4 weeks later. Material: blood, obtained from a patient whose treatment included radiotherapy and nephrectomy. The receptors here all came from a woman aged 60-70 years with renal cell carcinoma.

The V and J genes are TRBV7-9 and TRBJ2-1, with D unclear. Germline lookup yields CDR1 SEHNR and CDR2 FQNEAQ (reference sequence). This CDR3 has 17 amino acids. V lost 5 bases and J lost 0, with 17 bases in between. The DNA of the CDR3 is TGTGCCAGCAGCCCTTATATGTCATACCGCTCCTACAATGAGCAGTTCTTC. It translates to CASSPYMSYRSYNEQFF.

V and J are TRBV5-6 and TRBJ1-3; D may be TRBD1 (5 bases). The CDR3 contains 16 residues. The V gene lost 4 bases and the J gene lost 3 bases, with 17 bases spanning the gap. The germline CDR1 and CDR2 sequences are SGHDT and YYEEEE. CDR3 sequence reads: CASSPWSTGLGNTIYF. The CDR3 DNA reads TGTGCCAGCAGCCCCTGGTCTACGGGGCTTGGAAACACCATATATTTT.

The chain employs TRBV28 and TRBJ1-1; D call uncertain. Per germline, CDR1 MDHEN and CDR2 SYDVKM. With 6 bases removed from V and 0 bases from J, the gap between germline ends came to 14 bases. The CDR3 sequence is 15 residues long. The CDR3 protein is CASSRVSSLNTEAFF. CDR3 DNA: TGTGCCAGCAGCCGCGTGTCCTCCCTGAACACTGAAGCTTTCTTT.

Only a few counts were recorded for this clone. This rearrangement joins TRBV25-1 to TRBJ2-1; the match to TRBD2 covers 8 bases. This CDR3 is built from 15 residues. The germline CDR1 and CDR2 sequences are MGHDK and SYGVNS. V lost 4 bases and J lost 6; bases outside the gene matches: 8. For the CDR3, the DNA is TGTGCCAGCAGTGTCCAGCGGGGGAGGTTCAATGAGCAGTTCTTC. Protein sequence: CASSVQRGRFNEQFF. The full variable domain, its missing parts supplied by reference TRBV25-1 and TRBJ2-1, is EADIYQTPRYLVIGTGKKITLECSQTMGHDKMYWYQQDPGMELHLIHYSYGVNSTEKGDLSSESTVSRIRTEHFPLTLESARPSHTSQYLCASSVQRGRFNEQFFGPGTRLTVL.

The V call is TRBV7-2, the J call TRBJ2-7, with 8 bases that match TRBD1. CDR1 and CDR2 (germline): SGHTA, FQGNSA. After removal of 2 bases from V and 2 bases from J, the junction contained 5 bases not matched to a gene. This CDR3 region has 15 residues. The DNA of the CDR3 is TGTGCCAGCAGCTTAAGGACAGGGCCAACCTACGAGCAGTACTTC. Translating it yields CASSLRTGPTYEQYF.

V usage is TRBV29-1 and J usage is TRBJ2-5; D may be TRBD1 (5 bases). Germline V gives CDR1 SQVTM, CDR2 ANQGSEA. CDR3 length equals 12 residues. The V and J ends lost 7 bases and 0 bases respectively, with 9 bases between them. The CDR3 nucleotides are TGCAGCGCAAGGACAAACCAAGAGACCCAGTACTTC. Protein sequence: CSARTNQETQYF. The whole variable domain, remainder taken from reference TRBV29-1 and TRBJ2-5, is SAVISQKPSRDICQRGTSLTIQCQVDSQVTMMFWYRQQPGQSLTLIATANQGSEATYESGFVIDKFPISRPNLTFSTLTVSNMSPEDSSIYLCSARTNQETQYFGPGTRLLVL.

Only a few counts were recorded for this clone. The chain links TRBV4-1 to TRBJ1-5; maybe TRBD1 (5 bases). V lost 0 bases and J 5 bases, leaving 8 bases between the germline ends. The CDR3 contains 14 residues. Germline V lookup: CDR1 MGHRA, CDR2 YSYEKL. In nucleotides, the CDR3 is TGCGCCAGCAGCCAAGATTGGGGGTATCAGCCCCAGCATTTT. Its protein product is CASSQDWGYQPQHF.

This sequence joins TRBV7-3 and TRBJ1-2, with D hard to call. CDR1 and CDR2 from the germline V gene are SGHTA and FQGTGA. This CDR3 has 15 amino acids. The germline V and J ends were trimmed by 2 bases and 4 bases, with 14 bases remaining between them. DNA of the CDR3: TGTGCCAGCAGCTTAGGCGGTGATGTGGGCTATGGCTACACCTTC. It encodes CASSLGGDVGYGYTF. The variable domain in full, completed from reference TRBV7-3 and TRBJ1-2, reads GAGVSQTPSNKVTEKGKYVELRCDPISGHTALYWYRQSLGQGPEFLIYFQGTGAADDSGLPNDRFFAVRPEGSVSTLKIQRTERGDSAVYLCASSLGGDVGYGYTFGSGTRLTVV.

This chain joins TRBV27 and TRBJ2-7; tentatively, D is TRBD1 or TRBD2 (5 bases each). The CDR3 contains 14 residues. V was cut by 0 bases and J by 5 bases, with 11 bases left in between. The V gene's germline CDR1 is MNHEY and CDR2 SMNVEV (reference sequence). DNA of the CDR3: TGTGCCAGCAGTTTATCGAGGGGCCGCGACGAGCAGTACTTC. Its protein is CASSLSRGRDEQYF.

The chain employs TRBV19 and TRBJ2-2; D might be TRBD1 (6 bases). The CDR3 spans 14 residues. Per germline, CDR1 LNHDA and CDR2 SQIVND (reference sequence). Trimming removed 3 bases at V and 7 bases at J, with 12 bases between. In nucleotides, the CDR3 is TGTGCCAGTAGTATCTCAGGGGCGGACGGGGAGCTGTTTTTT. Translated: CASSISGADGELFF. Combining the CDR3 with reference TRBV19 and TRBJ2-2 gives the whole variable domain DGGITQSPKYLFRKEGQNVTLSCEQNLNHDAMYWYRQDPGQGLRLIYYSQIVNDFQKGDIAEGYSVSREKKESFPLTVTSAQKNPTAFYLCASSISGADGELFFGEGSRLTVL.

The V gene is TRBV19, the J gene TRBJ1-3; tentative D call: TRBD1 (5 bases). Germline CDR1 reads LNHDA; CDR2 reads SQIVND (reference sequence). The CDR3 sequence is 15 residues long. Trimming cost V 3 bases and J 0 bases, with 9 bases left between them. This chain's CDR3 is CASSIDSFSGNTIYF. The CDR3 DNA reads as TGTGCCAGTAGTATCGACAGCTTCTCTGGAAACACCATATATTTT.

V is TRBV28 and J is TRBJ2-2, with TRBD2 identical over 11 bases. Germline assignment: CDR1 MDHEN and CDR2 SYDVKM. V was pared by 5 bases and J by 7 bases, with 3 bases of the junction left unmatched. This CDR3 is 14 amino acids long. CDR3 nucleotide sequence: TGTGCCAGCAGTCGGACTAGCGGGTTCGGGGAGCTGTTTTTT. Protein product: CASSRTSGFGELFF.

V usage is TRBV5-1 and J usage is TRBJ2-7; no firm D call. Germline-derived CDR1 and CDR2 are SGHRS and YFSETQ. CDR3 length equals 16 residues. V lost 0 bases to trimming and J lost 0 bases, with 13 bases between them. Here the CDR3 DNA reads TGCGCCAGCAGCTTGGGGATGACGACACTCTCCTACGAGCAGTACTTC. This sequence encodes CASSLGMTTLSYEQYF.

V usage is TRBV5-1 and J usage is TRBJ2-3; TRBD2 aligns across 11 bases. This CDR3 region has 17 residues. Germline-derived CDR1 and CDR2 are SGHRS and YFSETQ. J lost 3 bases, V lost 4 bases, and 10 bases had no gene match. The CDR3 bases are TGCGCCAGCAGCCCCCTACTAGCGGGGGCCGGGACAGATACGCAGTATTTT. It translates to CASSPLLAGAGTDTQYF.

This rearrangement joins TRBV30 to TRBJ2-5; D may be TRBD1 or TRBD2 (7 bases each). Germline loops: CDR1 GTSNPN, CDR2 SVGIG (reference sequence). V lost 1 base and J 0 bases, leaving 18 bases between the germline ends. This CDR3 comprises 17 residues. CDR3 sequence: CAWSAGGLRGYQETQYF. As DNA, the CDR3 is TGTGCCTGGAGTGCGGGGGGACTCAGGGGGTACCAAGAGACCCAGTACTTC.

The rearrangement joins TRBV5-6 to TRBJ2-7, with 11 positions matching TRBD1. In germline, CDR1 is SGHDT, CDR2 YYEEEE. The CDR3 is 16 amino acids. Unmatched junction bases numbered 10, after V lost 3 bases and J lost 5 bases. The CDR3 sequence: CASSSRTGGASDEQYF. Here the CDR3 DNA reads TGTGCCAGCAGCTCCCGGACAGGGGGCGCTTCCGACGAGCAGTACTTC.

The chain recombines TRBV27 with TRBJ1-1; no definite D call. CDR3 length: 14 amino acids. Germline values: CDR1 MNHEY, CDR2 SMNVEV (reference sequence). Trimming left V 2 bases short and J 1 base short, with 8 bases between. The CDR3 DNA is TGTGCCAGCAGTTTAGGCCGGACGAACACTGAAGCTTTCTTT. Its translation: CASSLGRTNTEAFF.

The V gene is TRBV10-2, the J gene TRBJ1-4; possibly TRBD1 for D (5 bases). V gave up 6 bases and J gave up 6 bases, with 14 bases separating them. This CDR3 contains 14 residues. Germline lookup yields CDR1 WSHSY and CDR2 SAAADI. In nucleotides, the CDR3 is TGCGCCAGCAGCGAGGGGAGCCGGCATGAAAAACTGTTTTTT. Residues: CASSEGSRHEKLFF.

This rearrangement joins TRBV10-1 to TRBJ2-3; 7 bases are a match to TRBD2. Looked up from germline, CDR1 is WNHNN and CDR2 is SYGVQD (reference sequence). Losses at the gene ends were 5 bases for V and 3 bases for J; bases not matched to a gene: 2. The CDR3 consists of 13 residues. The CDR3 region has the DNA TGCGCCAGCAGTCCGGGAGGAACAGATACGCAGTATTTT. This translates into CASSPGGTDTQYF.